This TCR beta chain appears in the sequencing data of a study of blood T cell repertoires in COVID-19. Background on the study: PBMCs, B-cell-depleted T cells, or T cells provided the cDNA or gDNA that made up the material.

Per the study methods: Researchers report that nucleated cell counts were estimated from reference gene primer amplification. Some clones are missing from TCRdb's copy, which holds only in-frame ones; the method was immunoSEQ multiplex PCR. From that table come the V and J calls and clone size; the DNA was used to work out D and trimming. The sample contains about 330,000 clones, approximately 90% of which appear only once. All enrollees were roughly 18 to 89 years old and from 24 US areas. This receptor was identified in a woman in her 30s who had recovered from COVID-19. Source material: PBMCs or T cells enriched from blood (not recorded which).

The CDR3 DNA follows: TGTGCCAGTAGTATCGTCTTGAACACTGAAGCTTTCTTT. Its translation: CASSIVLNTEAFF. V usage is TRBV19 and J usage is TRBJ1-1; D not resolved. Germline V gene data show CDR1 as LNHDA and CDR2 as SQIVND (reference sequence). The CDR3 is 13 residues long. Trimming removed 3 bases from V and 0 bases from J, with 5 bases in between.